The rows below give T cell receptor beta chains drawn from one sample of a study of T cells in localized non-small cell lung cancer. TCRdb's copy holds only in-frame clones and misses some; the assay was immunoSEQ multiplex PCR. This table holds some 66,000 clones, just under 85% found once. The sequencing used peripheral blood, collected before any cancer treatment. These receptors all come from a female donor older than 55 with stage I lung adenocarcinoma. Each CDR3 is given with its conserved first and last residue. A D gene is named only where the DNA matches it firmly. Size is stated for part of the rows, as once, few or many counts, or as a class when the clone is expanded.

abundance: once; j_gene: TRBJ1-1; d_gene: TRBD1; v_gene: TRBV9; CDR3aa: CASSAGQVNTEAFF; CDR3nt: TGTGCCAGCAGCGCGGGACAGGTGAACACTGAAGCTTTCTTT
abundance: -; j_gene: TRBJ1-3; d_gene: -; v_gene: TRBV6-6; CDR3aa: CASSYSTVSGNTIYF; CDR3nt: TGTGCCAGCAGTTACTCGACAGTATCTGGAAACACCATATATTTT
abundance: -; j_gene: TRBJ1-1; d_gene: -; v_gene: TRBV18; CDR3aa: CASSVNRAGAEAFF; CDR3nt: TGTGCCAGCTCAGTAAACAGGGCCGGGGCTGAAGCTTTCTTT
abundance: -; j_gene: TRBJ2-3; d_gene: -; v_gene: TRBV5-1; CDR3aa: CASSSEGGPTDTQYF; CDR3nt: TGCGCCAGCAGCTCGGAGGGGGGACCCACAGATACGCAGTATTTT
abundance: -; j_gene: TRBJ2-1; d_gene: -; v_gene: TRBV6-5; CDR3aa: CASSYSRKLAQFF; CDR3nt: TGTGCCAGCAGTTACTCGAGAAAGCTAGCGCAGTTCTTC
abundance: once; j_gene: TRBJ2-3; d_gene: -; v_gene: TRBV20-1; CDR3aa: CSASSSSLQYF; CDR3nt: TGCAGTGCTAGCAGCTCATCCTTGCAGTATTTT
abundance: -; j_gene: TRBJ2-7; d_gene: -; v_gene: TRBV5-1; CDR3aa: CASSLPSHEQYF; CDR3nt: TGCGCCAGCAGCTTGCCCTCCCACGAGCAGTACTTC
abundance: -; j_gene: TRBJ1-1; d_gene: -; v_gene: TRBV11-3; CDR3aa: CASSRPLQGVRLNTEAFF; CDR3nt: TGTGCCAGCAGCCGCCCGTTACAGGGTGTGAGATTGAACACTGAAGCTTTCTTT
abundance: once; j_gene: TRBJ2-7; d_gene: TRBD1; v_gene: TRBV6-1; CDR3aa: CASRGTASSYEQYF; CDR3nt: TGTGCCAGCAGAGGGACAGCGAGCTCCTACGAGCAGTACTTC
abundance: -; j_gene: TRBJ2-2; d_gene: -; v_gene: TRBV5-1; CDR3aa: CASSLAGSTGELFF; CDR3nt: TGCGCCAGCAGCTTGGCAGGGAGCACCGGGGAGCTGTTTTTT
abundance: -; j_gene: TRBJ2-5; d_gene: TRBD1; v_gene: TRBV10-3; CDR3aa: CAISESRTGSVETQYF; CDR3nt: TGTGCCATCAGTGAGTCGAGGACAGGGTCAGTAGAGACCCAGTACTTC
abundance: -; j_gene: TRBJ2-1; d_gene: TRBD1; v_gene: TRBV4-1; CDR3aa: CASSQDVFRGLAEQFF; CDR3nt: TGCGCCAGCAGCCAAGATGTTTTCAGGGGGCTAGCGGAGCAGTTCTTC
abundance: -; j_gene: TRBJ1-1; d_gene: -; v_gene: TRBV19; CDR3aa: CASSSSGPNTEAFF; CDR3nt: TGTGCCAGTAGCTCCTCCGGACCCAACACTGAAGCTTTCTTT
abundance: -; j_gene: TRBJ2-7; d_gene: -; v_gene: TRBV5-4; CDR3aa: CASSLAGVYEQYF; CDR3nt: TGTGCCAGCAGCTTGGCAGGGGTCTACGAGCAGTACTTC
abundance: -; j_gene: TRBJ1-6; d_gene: -; v_gene: TRBV7-9; CDR3aa: CASSSWDGPHVPLHF; CDR3nt: TGTGCCAGCAGCTCCTGGGACGGTCCGCACGTTCCCCTCCACTTT
abundance: -; j_gene: TRBJ1-3; d_gene: TRBD1; v_gene: TRBV30; CDR3aa: CAWSTGAGNTIYF; CDR3nt: TGTGCCTGGAGTACAGGGGCTGGAAACACCATATATTTT
abundance: -; j_gene: TRBJ2-7; d_gene: -; v_gene: TRBV5-1; CDR3aa: CASSLEAGSSYEQYF; CDR3nt: TGCGCCAGCAGCTTGGAAGCCGGGAGCTCCTACGAGCAGTACTTC
abundance: -; j_gene: TRBJ1-2; d_gene: -; v_gene: TRBV19; CDR3aa: CASSIDLFSWGYTF; CDR3nt: TGTGCCAGTAGTATAGATCTCTTTTCTTGGGGCTACACCTTC
abundance: -; j_gene: TRBJ1-5; d_gene: TRBD1; v_gene: TRBV18; CDR3aa: CASSARTGSDQPQHF; CDR3nt: TGTGCCAGCTCAGCCCGGACAGGGTCAGATCAGCCCCAGCATTTT
abundance: -; j_gene: TRBJ2-7; d_gene: -; v_gene: TRBV30; CDR3aa: CAWRSGRAYEQYF; CDR3nt: TGTGCCTGGAGGTCGGGGCGCGCCTACGAGCAGTACTTC
abundance: -; j_gene: TRBJ1-4; d_gene: -; v_gene: TRBV15; CDR3aa: CATSRDPGRANEKLFF; CDR3nt: TGTGCCACCAGCAGAGATCCTGGTAGGGCTAATGAAAAACTGTTTTTT
abundance: -; j_gene: TRBJ2-7; d_gene: -; v_gene: TRBV10-3; CDR3aa: CAISTGPPTYEQYF; CDR3nt: TGTGCCATCAGCACGGGACCCCCCACCTACGAGCAGTACTTC
abundance: -; j_gene: TRBJ2-7; d_gene: TRBD1; v_gene: TRBV2; CDR3aa: CASDRGYEQYF; CDR3nt: TGTGCCTCCGACAGGGGCTACGAGCAGTACTTC
abundance: -; j_gene: TRBJ2-2; d_gene: TRBD2; v_gene: TRBV7-8; CDR3aa: CASIPSGGHTGELFF; CDR3nt: TGTGCCAGCATCCCTAGCGGGGGGCACACCGGGGAGCTGTTTTTT
abundance: few; j_gene: TRBJ2-1; d_gene: TRBD2; v_gene: TRBV30; CDR3aa: CAWEGTSGGNEQFF; CDR3nt: TGTGCCTGGGAAGGGACTAGCGGTGGCAATGAGCAGTTCTTC
abundance: -; j_gene: TRBJ1-4; d_gene: TRBD1; v_gene: TRBV7-2; CDR3aa: CASSLDRGREKLFF; CDR3nt: TGTGCCAGCAGCTTAGACAGGGGGAGAGAAAAACTGTTTTTT
abundance: -; j_gene: TRBJ2-5; d_gene: -; v_gene: TRBV7-7; CDR3aa: CASSLEGGSGETQYF; CDR3nt: TGTGCTAGCAGCTTAGAAGGCGGCAGTGGAGAGACCCAGTACTTC
abundance: -; j_gene: TRBJ1-6; d_gene: -; v_gene: TRBV10-1; CDR3aa: CARTGGYNSPLHF; CDR3nt: TGCGCCAGGACGGGTGGCTATAATTCACCCCTCCACTTT
abundance: -; j_gene: TRBJ2-3; d_gene: -; v_gene: TRBV5-6; CDR3aa: CASSLKGVRTDTQYF; CDR3nt: TGTGCCAGCAGCTTGAAAGGGGTAAGGACAGATACGCAGTATTTT
abundance: once; j_gene: TRBJ2-7; d_gene: TRBD2; v_gene: TRBV5-1; CDR3aa: CASSVSSGSSYEQYF; CDR3nt: TGCGCCAGCAGTGTCTCTAGCGGGAGCTCCTACGAGCAGTACTTC
abundance: -; j_gene: TRBJ2-3; d_gene: TRBD2; v_gene: TRBV11-2; CDR3aa: CASSKTSGGARDTQYF; CDR3nt: TGTGCCAGCAGCAAGACTAGCGGGGGGGCGAGGGATACGCAGTATTTT
abundance: -; j_gene: TRBJ1-1; d_gene: -; v_gene: TRBV14; CDR3aa: CASSPGAGEMITEAFF; CDR3nt: TGTGCCAGCAGCCCTGGGGCAGGTGAAATGATCACTGAAGCTTTCTTT
abundance: -; j_gene: TRBJ2-1; d_gene: TRBD2; v_gene: TRBV7-9; CDR3aa: CASSLTSGRKGNEQFF; CDR3nt: TGTGCCAGCAGCTTAACTAGCGGGAGGAAGGGAAATGAGCAGTTCTTC
abundance: -; j_gene: TRBJ1-1; d_gene: -; v_gene: TRBV30; CDR3aa: CAWKSQGKNTEAFF; CDR3nt: TGTGCCTGGAAGTCACAGGGTAAAAACACTGAAGCTTTCTTT
abundance: -; j_gene: TRBJ2-5; d_gene: -; v_gene: TRBV5-4; CDR3aa: CASSLGGDLRETQYF; CDR3nt: TGTGCCAGCAGCTTGGGGGGGGACCTGCGGGAGACCCAGTACTTC
abundance: -; j_gene: TRBJ2-5; d_gene: -; v_gene: TRBV9; CDR3aa: CASSPHEKQETQYF; CDR3nt: TGTGCCAGCAGCCCCCATGAGAAGCAAGAGACCCAGTACTTC
abundance: -; j_gene: TRBJ2-1; d_gene: TRBD2; v_gene: TRBV11-2; CDR3aa: CASSPKGGPQEQFF; CDR3nt: TGTGCCAGCAGCCCCAAGGGAGGGCCTCAAGAGCAGTTCTTC
abundance: -; j_gene: TRBJ2-5; d_gene: -; v_gene: TRBV5-4; CDR3aa: CASSPPAGRQETQYF; CDR3nt: TGTGCCAGCAGCCCCCCGGCCGGCCGGCAAGAGACCCAGTACTTC
abundance: -; j_gene: TRBJ1-1; d_gene: TRBD1; v_gene: TRBV18; CDR3aa: CASSPKDRGGNTEAFF; CDR3nt: TGTGCCAGCTCACCAAAGGACAGGGGAGGGAACACTGAAGCTTTCTTT
abundance: -; j_gene: TRBJ1-1; d_gene: -; v_gene: TRBV7-9; CDR3aa: CASVAGSAFF; CDR3nt: TGTGCCAGCGTTGCAGGGTCAGCTTTCTTT
abundance: -; j_gene: TRBJ2-5; d_gene: TRBD2; v_gene: TRBV11-3; CDR3aa: CASSLGTAGRYGETQYF; CDR3nt: TGTGCCAGCAGCTTAGGAACAGCCGGGAGGTATGGAGAGACCCAGTACTTC